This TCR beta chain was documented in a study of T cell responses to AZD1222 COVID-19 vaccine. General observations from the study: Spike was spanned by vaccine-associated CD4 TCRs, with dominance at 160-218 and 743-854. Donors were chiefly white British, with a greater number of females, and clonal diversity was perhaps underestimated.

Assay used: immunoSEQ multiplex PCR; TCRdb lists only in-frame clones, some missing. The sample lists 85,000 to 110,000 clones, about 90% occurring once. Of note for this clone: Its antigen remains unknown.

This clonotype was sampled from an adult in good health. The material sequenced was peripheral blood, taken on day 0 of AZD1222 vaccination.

The CDR3 protein is CASSLERIRRDEQFF. The CDR3 DNA reads TGCGCCAGCAGCTTGGAACGGATCAGGCGAGATGAGCAGTTCTTC. The V gene is TRBV5-1, the J gene TRBJ2-1; no clear D gene. The length of the CDR3 is 15 residues. Germline V gives CDR1 SGHRS, CDR2 YFSETQ. V lost 0 bases to trimming and J lost 8 bases, with 15 bases between them.